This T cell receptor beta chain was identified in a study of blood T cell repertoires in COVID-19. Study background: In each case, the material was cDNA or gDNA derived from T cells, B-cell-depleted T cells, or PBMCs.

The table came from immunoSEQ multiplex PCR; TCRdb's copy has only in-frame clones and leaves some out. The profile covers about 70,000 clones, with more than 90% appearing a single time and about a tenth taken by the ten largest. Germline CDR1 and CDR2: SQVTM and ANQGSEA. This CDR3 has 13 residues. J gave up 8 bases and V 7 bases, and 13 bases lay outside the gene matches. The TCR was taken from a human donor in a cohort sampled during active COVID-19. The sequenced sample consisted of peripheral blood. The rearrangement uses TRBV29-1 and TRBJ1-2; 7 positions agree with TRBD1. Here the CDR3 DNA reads TGCAGCGCCCTGGAGGGGGCGACAGGGGGCTACACCTTC. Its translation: CSALEGATGGYTF.